The clone carrying this T cell receptor beta chain appeared a few times. Its antigen is unknown. At one end the junction does not follow the germline gene, possibly because of a read error. The sample is drawn from a study of identical twins. TCRdb re-derived calls from the 5' RACE reads in MiXCR, one entry per CDR3 protein. The data contain a few hundred thousand distinct CDR3 sequences, nearly 9.5% of them singletons. Study results and limitations: Out-of-frame alpha sequences that twins shared showed excess low generation probability.

The germline CDR1 and CDR2 sequences are SEHNR and FQNEAQ (reference sequence). The CDR3 spans 16 residues. These data also formed part of another study, on yellow fever vaccine responses in identical twins.

Sequencing was done on a sample of CD8+ T cells sorted from blood. The rearrangement uses TRBV7-9 and TRBJ2-1, with a tentative D call TRBD2 (5 bases). The source of this sequence is a woman younger than 30 in good health. CDR3 loop: CASSLVWAGSNNEQFF. In DNA form, the CDR3 reads TGTGCCAGCAGCTTAGTATGGGCGGGCTCCAACAATGAGCAGTTCTTC.